These T cell receptor beta chains were read from a single sample in a study of shared clonotypes between healthy human individuals. Libraries were prepared by immunoSEQ multiplex PCR; TCRdb keeps only in-frame clonotypes and omits some of them. The sample holds some 2,000,000 clones; 95% are singletons and the top ten take 0.13%. Sequencing was carried out using naive CD4+ T cells sorted from blood. These receptor sequences come from a man aged 18 to 29 in good health. CDR3s include the opening cysteine and the closing phenylalanine or tryptophan. The D gene is left open where the match is weak. Size is stated for part of the rows, as once, few or many counts, or as a class when the clone is expanded.

>NA|TRBV2|NA|13|TRBJ2-5
CASNQNMGETQYF
TGTGCCAGCAACCAAAATATGGGGGAGACCCAGTACTTC
>NA|TRBV11-1|NA|16|TRBJ2-1
CASSLAAGQKYNEQFF
TGTGCCAGCAGCTTAGCGGCAGGACAGAAATACAATGAGCAGTTCTTC
>NA|TRBV7-9|TRBD1|14|TRBJ1-2
CASSPEGQGHGYTF
TGTGCCAGCAGCCCCGAGGGACAGGGACATGGCTACACCTTC
>NA|TRBV10-1|TRBD1|16|TRBJ2-2
CASSGRDRGRTGELFF
TGCGCCAGCAGTGGTCGGGACAGGGGGCGAACCGGGGAGCTGTTTTTT
>NA|TRBV30|TRBD2|14|TRBJ2-5
CASRWREIQETQYF
TGTGCCTCCCGATGGCGGGAGATTCAAGAGACCCAGTACTTC
>NA|TRBV2|NA|12|TRBJ2-3
CASSVITDTQYF
TGTGCCAGCAGTGTTATCACAGATACGCAGTATTTT
>NA|TRBV5-5|NA|14|TRBJ1-4
CASSLGGKDEKLFF
TGTGCCAGCAGCTTGGGAGGGAAAGACGAAAAACTGTTTTTT
>NA|TRBV9|TRBD2|17|TRBJ2-1
CASSPGLANFLRDEQFF
TGTGCCAGCAGCCCCGGACTAGCGAATTTTCTCCGCGATGAGCAGTTCTTC
>NA|TRBV19|NA|14|TRBJ2-2
CASSIRRYTGELFF
TGTGCCAGTAGTATACGCAGGTACACCGGGGAGCTGTTTTTT
>NA|TRBV10-1|TRBD1|16|TRBJ2-1
CASSDPPGTGGNEQFF
TGCGCCAGCAGTGACCCGCCCGGGACAGGGGGGAATGAGCAGTTCTTC
>NA|TRBV5-1|TRBD1|14|TRBJ1-4
CASSSGGGNEKLFF
TGCGCCAGCAGCTCAGGGGGCGGGAATGAAAAACTGTTTTTT
>NA|TRBV7-2|NA|16|TRBJ1-3
CASSATGSIAGNTIYF
TGTGCCAGCAGCGCCACAGGGAGTATAGCTGGAAACACCATATATTTT
>NA|TRBV5-4|TRBD1|14|TRBJ2-3
CASSIRDRADTQYF
TGTGCCAGCAGCATACGGGACAGGGCAGATACGCAGTATTTT
>once|TRBV5-1|NA|15|TRBJ2-1
CASSLATDPYNEQFF
TGCGCCAGCAGCTTGGCGACAGACCCATACAATGAGCAGTTCTTC
>once|TRBV19|NA|16|TRBJ1-6
CASKAAHFGNNSPLHF
TGTGCCAGTAAAGCGGCCCATTTTGGGAATAATTCACCCCTCCACTTT
>NA|TRBV5-1|NA|15|TRBJ2-3
CASSLGGVGTDTQYF
TGCGCCAGCAGCTTGGGGGGCGTCGGCACAGATACGCAGTATTTT
>NA|TRBV19|NA|14|TRBJ1-2
CASTTGTNNYGYTF
TGTGCCAGTACCACCGGGACAAACAACTATGGCTACACCTTC
>NA|TRBV6-4|NA|14|TRBJ1-2
CASSLPKANYGYTF
TGTGCCAGCAGCCTACCCAAAGCTAACTATGGCTACACCTTC
>NA|TRBV7-2|TRBD2|14|TRBJ2-7
CASSPQRDRSEQYF
TGTGCCAGCAGCCCCCAGCGGGATAGGTCAGAGCAGTACTTC
>NA|TRBV28|TRBD1|15|TRBJ1-2
CASSWPAGGTYGYTF
TGTGCCAGCAGTTGGCCTGCAGGGGGTACCTATGGCTACACCTTC
>NA|TRBV21-1|NA|14|TRBJ1-1
CASTDGRMNTEAFF
TGTGCCAGCACTGATGGACGGATGAACACTGAAGCTTTCTTT
>NA|TRBV18|NA|12|TRBJ1-2
CASSSQQSGYTF
TGTGCCAGCTCATCCCAGCAGAGTGGCTACACCTTC
>NA|TRBV5-4|TRBD1|16|TRBJ2-7
CASSLALGGTGAEQYF
TGTGCCAGCAGCTTGGCCCTCGGGGGGACAGGGGCCGAGCAGTACTTC
>NA|TRBV11-2|TRBD2|15|TRBJ2-5
CASSMGLAGGETQYF
TGTGCCAGCAGCATGGGACTAGCGGGAGGGGAGACCCAGTACTTC
>few|TRBV7-8|NA|14|TRBJ1-5
CASSLGGSYQPQHF
TGTGCCAGCAGCTTAGGTGGCAGTTATCAGCCCCAGCATTTT
>NA|TRBV7-2|TRBD1|15|TRBJ1-2
CASSLPGQGALGYTF
TGTGCCAGCAGCCTCCCGGGACAGGGGGCGCTGGGCTACACCTTC
>NA|TRBV5-8|TRBD1|16|TRBJ2-7
CASGLDRTGGMYEQYF
TGTGCCAGCGGCCTCGACCGGACAGGGGGTATGTACGAGCAGTACTTC